The 22 T cell receptor beta chains presented below share a single source sample, sequenced in a study of shared clonotypes between healthy human individuals. TCRdb's copy holds only in-frame clones and misses some; the assay was immunoSEQ multiplex PCR. The table shows about 600,000 clones, with more than 95% occurring only once. Sequencing was performed on naive CD4+ T cells sorted from blood. Subset specified: CD45RA+ positively selected. The receptor set was obtained from a woman aged 25 to 45 in good health.

The rearrangement uses TRBV28 and TRBJ2-3, with TRBD1 identical over 9 bases. This CDR3 has 17 residues. V shed 2 bases and J 6 bases; nucleotides not matched to a gene: 12. Germline values: CDR1 MDHEN, CDR2 SYDVKM. The chain's CDR3 is CASSLTIRTGDEDTQYF. The CDR3 nucleotides are TGTGCCAGCAGTTTAACAATCCGGACAGGGGATGAGGATACGCAGTATTTT. Full variable domain (outside the CDR3, taken from reference TRBV28 and TRBJ2-3): DVKVTQSSRYLVKRTGEKVFLECVQDMDHENMFWYRQDPGLGLRLIYFSYDVKMKEKGDIPEGYSVSREKKERFSLILESASTNQTSMYLCASSLTIRTGDEDTQYFGPGTRLTVL.

The chain uses TRBV10-3 and TRBJ2-1; D not resolved. Germline assignment: CDR1 ENHRY and CDR2 SYGVKD. CDR3 length: 14 residues. V lost 2 bases and J lost 9, with 14 bases in between. DNA of the CDR3: TGTGCCATCAGTGAGCGGCGGAATTCCTGTGAGCAGTTCTTC. It translates to CAISERRNSCEQFF.

V usage is TRBV6-4 and J usage is TRBJ2-3; 9 bases map to TRBD1. J lost 5 bases, V lost 6 bases, and 18 bases had no gene match. This CDR3 is 18 amino acids long. Germline CDR1 reads MRHNA; CDR2 reads SNTAGT. The CDR3 DNA reads TGTGCCAGCAGCCTCGAAGCCCCCGGGACAGGGTTTTTAGATACGCAGTATTTT. It encodes CASSLEAPGTGFLDTQYF.

This chain connects TRBV18 to TRBJ2-2; D is perhaps TRBD1 (6 bases). Germline V gives CDR1 KGHSH, CDR2 LQKENI. Trimming took 2 bases from V and 1 from J, leaving 8 bases between them. CDR3 size: 15 residues. As DNA, the CDR3 is TGTGCCAGCTCACCAGCAGGGGTGAACACCGGGGAGCTGTTTTTT. It specifies CASSPAGVNTGELFF.

V gene TRBV11-2 combines with J gene TRBJ2-3, with 8 bases identical to TRBD2. Germline loops: CDR1 SGHAT, CDR2 FQNNGV. The CDR3 length is 17 residues. J lost 4 bases, V lost 6 bases, and 15 bases had no gene match. The CDR3 bases are TGTGCCAGCAGTTACACCCTAGCGGGCCCGGGGTCAGATACGCAGTATTTT. Protein product: CASSYTLAGPGSDTQYF.

This rearrangement joins TRBV14 to TRBJ2-7, with no clear D. Germline CDR1 reads SGHDN; CDR2 reads FVKESK. V dropped 3 bases and J dropped 1 base, with 16 bases sitting between them. This CDR3 is built from 16 residues. The CDR3 DNA sequence: TGTGCCAGCAGCCATGCGACACTTCGGTCGTCCTACGAGCAGTACTTC. Translated, it gives CASSHATLRSSYEQYF.

V and J are TRBV27 and TRBJ2-1; no clear D gene. V gave up 2 bases and J gave up 8 bases, with 10 bases separating them. CDR3 length: 13 residues. Germline V gene data show CDR1 as MNHEY and CDR2 as SMNVEV (reference sequence). CDR3: CASSLVSNYEQFF. In DNA form, the CDR3 reads TGTGCCAGCAGTTTAGTCAGTAACTATGAGCAGTTCTTC.

The gene calls are TRBV27 and TRBJ1-2; possibly TRBD1 for D (6 bases). V was trimmed by 5 bases and J by 5 bases, leaving 24 bases between them. The CDR3 consists of 17 residues. The germline V gene encodes CDR1 MNHEY and CDR2 SMNVEV (reference sequence). The CDR3 loop reads CASSRTARGAEVYGYTF. The CDR3 DNA reads as TGTGCCAGCAGTCGGACAGCTCGGGGGGCAGAGGTGTATGGCTACACCTTC.

The CDR3 coding sequence is TGTGCCAGCAGCCCTTATCGACAAGACACTGAAGCTTTCTTT. It yields the protein CASSPYRQDTEAFF. This rearrangement joins TRBV28 to TRBJ1-1; no clear D. V lost 6 bases and J lost 3, with 14 bases in between. Germline V gives CDR1 MDHEN, CDR2 SYDVKM. CDR3 length: 14 residues.

This sequence joins TRBV5-5 and TRBJ2-3, with unresolved D. The CDR3 runs to 15 residues. Germline V gives CDR1 SGHKS, CDR2 YYEKEE (reference sequence). The V gene lost 0 bases and the J gene lost 2 bases, with 10 bases spanning the gap. CDR3 DNA sequence: TGTGCCAGCAGCTTGGCGCTACATTTCACAGATACGCAGTATTTT. Translated, it gives CASSLALHFTDTQYF.

The chain couples TRBV27 to TRBJ1-5, with D tentatively TRBD1 (6 bases). CDR1 and CDR2 from the germline V gene are MNHEY and SMNVEV (reference sequence). The ends were cut back, 2 bases at V and 6 bases at J, with 20 bases in the middle. The CDR3 has 17 amino acids. The CDR3: CASSLRNPGQSSQPQHF. The CDR3 DNA sequence: TGTGCCAGCAGTTTACGAAATCCCGGACAGTCAAGTCAGCCCCAGCATTTT.

This chain uses TRBV28 with TRBJ2-3; the D gene is possibly TRBD1 (6 bases). This CDR3 spans 14 amino acids. V was trimmed by 7 bases and J by 3 bases, leaving 14 bases between them. The germline gives CDR1 MDHEN, CDR2 SYDVKM. This CDR3 is CASNSQGLTDTQYF. The CDR3 DNA is TGTGCCAGCAACTCACAGGGTTTAACAGATACGCAGTATTTT.

The V gene is TRBV5-8, the J gene TRBJ2-3; no firm D call. The CDR3 is 14 residues long. V lost 1 base and J 2 bases, leaving 8 bases between the germline ends. The germline gives CDR1 SGHTS, CDR2 YDEGEE. This CDR3 reads CASSLLAFTDTQYF. The CDR3 nucleotides are TGTGCCAGCAGCTTGCTCGCCTTCACAGATACGCAGTATTTT.

Only one count was recorded for this clone. The chain couples TRBV29-1 to TRBJ1-2, with unresolved D. The CDR3 has 11 residues. Between the trimmed V and J ends, which lost 6 bases and 6 bases, there was a span of 11 bases. CDR1 SQVTM and CDR2 ANQGSEA come from the germline V gene. CDR3 bases: TGCAGCGTGGGCAAAGTTGATGGCTACACCTTC. It is translated as CSVGKVDGYTF.

The chain has TRBV11-2 and TRBJ2-7; 14 nucleotides align to TRBD2. The CDR3 contains 14 residues. The trim removed 8 bases at V and 5 bases at J, leaving 5 bases unmatched. Germline CDR1 reads SGHAT; CDR2 reads FQNNGV. The CDR3 spells CASGGLAGVNEQYF. CDR3 sequence (DNA): TGTGCCAGCGGGGGACTAGCGGGAGTCAACGAGCAGTACTTC. Based on the CDR3 plus reference TRBV11-2 and TRBJ2-7, the full variable domain is EAGVAQSPRYKIIEKRQSVAFWCNPISGHATLYWYQQILGQGPKLLIQFQNNGVVDDSQLPKDRFSAERLKGVDSTLKIQPAKLEDSAVYLCASGGLAGVNEQYFGPGTRLTVT.

The chain uses TRBV29-1 and TRBJ2-7; 9 bases map to TRBD1. The germline V gene has CDR1 SQVTM and CDR2 ANQGSEA. The CDR3 spans 12 residues. Trimming at V came to 6 bases and at J to 7 bases, leaving 7 bases not matched to a gene. This CDR3 reads CSVNRGREEQYF. In DNA form, the CDR3 reads TGCAGCGTGAACAGGGGGCGCGAGGAGCAGTACTTC.

This chain joins TRBV27 and TRBJ2-3, with a possible D match to TRBD1 (6 bases). Germline V gives CDR1 MNHEY, CDR2 SMNVEV (reference sequence). V was cut by 2 bases and J by 2 bases, with 8 bases left in between. The length of the CDR3 is 14 residues. CDR3 sequence: CASSLNRVTDTQYF. The CDR3 region has the DNA TGTGCCAGCAGTTTAAACAGGGTCACAGATACGCAGTATTTT.

The rearrangement uses TRBV11-2 and TRBJ2-7; D is possibly TRBD2 (6 bases). The germline V and J ends were trimmed by 5 bases and 7 bases, with 21 bases remaining between them. Germline V gives CDR1 SGHAT, CDR2 FQNNGV. There are 15 residues in the CDR3. CDR3 loop: CASSLLGGGVREQYF. The CDR3 bases are TGTGCCAGCAGCCTACTCGGGGGTGGGGTTCGGGAGCAGTACTTC.

J is TRBJ2-4 and V is TRBV2, with TRBD2 identical over 7 bases. The CDR3 contains 16 residues. Germline CDR1 SNHLY, CDR2 FYNNEI. V shed 7 bases, J shed 5 bases, and the junction held 14 bases outside the gene matches. Here the CDR3 DNA reads TGTGCCAGCAACATCCGGGACTACGGAACGGAAAACATTCAGTACTTC. It codes for CASNIRDYGTENIQYF. The variable domain in full, with the rest retrieved from reference TRBV2 and TRBJ2-4, is EPEVTQTPSHQVTQMGQEVILRCVPISNHLYFYWYRQILGQKVEFLVSFYNNEISEKSEIFDDQFSVERPDGSNFTLKIRSTKLEDSAMYFCASNIRDYGTENIQYFGAGTRLSVL.

Of note for this clone: Additional DNA sequences in this sample encode the identical CDR3. J is TRBJ2-3 and V is TRBV29-1; D unresolved. CDR3 length equals 12 residues. CDR1 and CDR2 from the germline V gene are SQVTM and ANQGSEA. V lost 0 bases and J 6 bases, leaving 7 bases between the germline ends. CDR3 sequence reads: CSVEDQTDTQYF. For the CDR3, the DNA is TGCAGCGTTGAAGATCAAACCGATACGCAGTATTTT.

The chain recombines TRBV2 with TRBJ1-5, with a weak D call TRBD1 (5 bases). Per germline, CDR1 SNHLY and CDR2 FYNNEI. Trimming shortened V by 2 bases and J by 1 base, and 9 bases separated the two germline ends. The CDR3 totals 15 residues. The CDR3 protein is CASSELQGSNQPQHF. The CDR3 bases are TGTGCCAGCAGTGAACTGCAGGGAAGCAATCAGCCCCAGCATTTT.

J is TRBJ2-5 and V is TRBV27; D remains unclear. The J call may be in error: the DNA end matches TRBJ2-7 better. There are 17 residues in the CDR3. From germline, CDR1 is MNHEY and CDR2 SMNVEV (reference sequence). The DNA of the CDR3 is TGTGCCAGCAGTAAGACAACGGGTCTGGACGAAACCTACGAGCAGTACTTC. Protein: CASSKTTGLDETYEQYF.